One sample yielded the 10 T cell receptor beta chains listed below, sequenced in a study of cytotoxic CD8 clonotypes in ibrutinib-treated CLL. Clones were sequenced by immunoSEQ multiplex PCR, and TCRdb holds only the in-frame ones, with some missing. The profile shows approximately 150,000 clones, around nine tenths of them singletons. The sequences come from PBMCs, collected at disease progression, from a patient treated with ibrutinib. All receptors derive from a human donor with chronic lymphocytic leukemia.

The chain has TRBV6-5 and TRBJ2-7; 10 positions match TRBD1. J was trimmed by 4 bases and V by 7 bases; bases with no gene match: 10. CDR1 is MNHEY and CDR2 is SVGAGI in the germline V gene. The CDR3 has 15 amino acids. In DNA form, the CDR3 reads TGTGCCAGCACCCCGTTCTGGGACAGGGGTTACGAGCAGTACTTC. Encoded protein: CASTPFWDRGYEQYF.

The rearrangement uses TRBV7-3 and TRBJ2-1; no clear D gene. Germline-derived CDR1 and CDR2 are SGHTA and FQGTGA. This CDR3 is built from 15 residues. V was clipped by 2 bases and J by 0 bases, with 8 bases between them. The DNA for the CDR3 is TGTGCCAGCAGCTTACTACGGAGCTCCTACAATGAGCAGTTCTTC. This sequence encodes CASSLLRSSYNEQFF.

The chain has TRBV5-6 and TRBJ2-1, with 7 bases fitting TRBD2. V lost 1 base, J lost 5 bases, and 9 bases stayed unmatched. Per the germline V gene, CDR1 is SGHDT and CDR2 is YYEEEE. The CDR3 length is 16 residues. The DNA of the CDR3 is TGTGCCAGCAGCTTGCTGCGGGAGCGGGTCAACAATGAGCAGTTCTTC. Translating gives CASSLLRERVNNEQFF.

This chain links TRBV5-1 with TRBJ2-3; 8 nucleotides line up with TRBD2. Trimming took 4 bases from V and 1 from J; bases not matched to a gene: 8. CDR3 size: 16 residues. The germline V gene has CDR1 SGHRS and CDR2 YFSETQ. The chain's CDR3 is CASSPTSGGGTDTQYF. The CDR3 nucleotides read TGCGCCAGCAGCCCCACTAGCGGAGGGGGCACAGATACGCAGTATTTT.

The CDR3, as DNA: TGTGCCAGCAGTTCGCCTAGGCGGGGGGGCACAGATACGCAGTATTTT. This sequence encodes CASSSPRRGGTDTQYF. The gene calls are TRBV6-5 and TRBJ2-3; TRBD2 aligns across 8 bases. Germline values: CDR1 MNHEY, CDR2 SVGAGI. The CDR3 is 16 amino acids. The trim removed 4 bases at V and 1 base at J, leaving 7 bases unmatched.

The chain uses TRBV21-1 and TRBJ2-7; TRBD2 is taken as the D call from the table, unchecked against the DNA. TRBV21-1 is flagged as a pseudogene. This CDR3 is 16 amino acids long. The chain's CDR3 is CASSKAIGEGSYEQYF. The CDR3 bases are TGTGCCAGCAGCAAAGCGATCGGGGAGGGAAGCTACGAGCAGTACTTC.

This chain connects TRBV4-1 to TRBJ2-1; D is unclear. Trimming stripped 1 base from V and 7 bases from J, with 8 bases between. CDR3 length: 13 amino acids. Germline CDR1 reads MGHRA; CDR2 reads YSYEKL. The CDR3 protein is CASSQAGSNEQFF. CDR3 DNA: TGCGCCAGCAGCCAAGCTGGGTCGAATGAGCAGTTCTTC.

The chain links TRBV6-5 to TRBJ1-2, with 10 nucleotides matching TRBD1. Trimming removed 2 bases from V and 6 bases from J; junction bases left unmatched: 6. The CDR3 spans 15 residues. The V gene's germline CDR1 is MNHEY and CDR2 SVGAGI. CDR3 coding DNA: TGTGCCAGCAGTTACGAAGACAGGGGGCCTAATGGCTACACCTTC. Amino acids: CASSYEDRGPNGYTF.

The CDR3 DNA sequence: TGTGCCAGCAGCGTAGGGGAGGGGGGTGCTGGAAACACCATATATTTT. Amino acids: CASSVGEGGAGNTIYF. V is TRBV9 and J is TRBJ1-3; TRBD1 is a possible D gene (6 bases). V lost 0 bases to trimming and J lost 2 bases, with 12 bases between them. This CDR3 comprises 16 residues. Germline lookup yields CDR1 SGDLS and CDR2 YYNGEE.

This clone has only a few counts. The CDR3 coding sequence is TGTGCCAGCAGCCAAGAGGGTAGAGACAGAAAGTACTTC. Residues: CASSQEGRDRKYF. J is TRBJ2-7 and V is TRBV4-2; D might be TRBD1 (5 bases). Germline V gene data show CDR1 as LGHNA and CDR2 as YNFKEQ. The CDR3 runs 13 residues. V was cut by 0 bases and J by 11 bases, with 14 bases left in between.